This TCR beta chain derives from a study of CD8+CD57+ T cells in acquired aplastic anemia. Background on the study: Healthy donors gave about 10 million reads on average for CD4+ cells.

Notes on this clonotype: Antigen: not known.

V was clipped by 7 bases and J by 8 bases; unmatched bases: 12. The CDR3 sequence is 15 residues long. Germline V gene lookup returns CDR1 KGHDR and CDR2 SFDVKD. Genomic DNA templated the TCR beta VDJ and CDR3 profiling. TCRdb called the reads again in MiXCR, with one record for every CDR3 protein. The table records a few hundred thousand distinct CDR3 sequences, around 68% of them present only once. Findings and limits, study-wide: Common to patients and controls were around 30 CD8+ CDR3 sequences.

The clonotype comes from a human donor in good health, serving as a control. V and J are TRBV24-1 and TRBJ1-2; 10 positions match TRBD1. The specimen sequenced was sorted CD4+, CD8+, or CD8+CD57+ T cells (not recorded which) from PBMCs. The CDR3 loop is CATSAASTGGFGYTF. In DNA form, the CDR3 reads TGTGCCACCAGCGCCGCTTCGACAGGGGGCTTCGGCTACACCTTC.